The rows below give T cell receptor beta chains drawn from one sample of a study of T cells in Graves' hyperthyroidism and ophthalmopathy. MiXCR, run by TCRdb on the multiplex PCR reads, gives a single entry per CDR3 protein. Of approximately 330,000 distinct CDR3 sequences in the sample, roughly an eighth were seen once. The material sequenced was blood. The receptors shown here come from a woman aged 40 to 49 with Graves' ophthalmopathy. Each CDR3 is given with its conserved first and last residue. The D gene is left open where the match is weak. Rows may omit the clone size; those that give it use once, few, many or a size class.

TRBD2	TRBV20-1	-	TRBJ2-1	TGCAGTCCTAGCGGGACCTCCTACAATGAGCAGTTCTTC	CSPSGTSYNEQFF
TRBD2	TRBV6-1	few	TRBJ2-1	TGTGCCAGCAGTTCTCAGCGGGGTCCCTACAATGAGCAGTTCTTC	CASSSQRGPYNEQFF
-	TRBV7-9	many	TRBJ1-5	TGTGCCAGCAGCTTAGAAGGCTTCGGGCCCCAGCATTTT	CASSLEGFGPQHF
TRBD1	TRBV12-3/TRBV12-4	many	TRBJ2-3	TGTGCCAGCAGGGATGACAGGGGGCGGGCAGATACGCAGTATTTT	CASRDDRGRADTQYF
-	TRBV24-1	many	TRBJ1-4	TGTGCCACCAGTGACCCCCTCGGAGGTGGCGAAAAACTGTTTTTT	CATSDPLGGGEKLFF
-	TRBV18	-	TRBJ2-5	TGTGCCAACTCAGCCTCCAGGGGAGGGGAAGAGACCCAGTACTTC	CANSASRGGEETQYF
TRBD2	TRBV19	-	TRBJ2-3	TGTGCCAGTAGTATAGGCAGCGGGGGCCCAGAAGGTACGCAGTATTTT	CASSIGSGGPEGTQYF
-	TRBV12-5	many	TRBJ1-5	TGTGCTAGTGGTTTGACCTTTGAAGGTGCCCAGCATTTT	CASGLTFEGAQHF
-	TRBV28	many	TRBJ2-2	TGTGCCAGCTTATCGGGTTGGGGGGAGCTGTTTTTT	CASLSGWGELFF
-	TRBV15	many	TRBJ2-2	TGTGCCACCAGCAGAGATCTAGTTGGGGCGAGTGGCGGGGAGCTGTTTTTT	CATSRDLVGASGGELFF
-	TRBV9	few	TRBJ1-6	TGTGCCAGCAGCGCAGACTTAGGCGGCAAGGGTAATTCACCCCTCCACTTT	CASSADLGGKGNSPLHF
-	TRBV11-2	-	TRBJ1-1	TGTGCCAGCAGCCCAGCCGGACTAGAAGCTTTCTTT	CASSPAGLEAFF
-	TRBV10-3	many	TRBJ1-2	TGTGCCATCAGTGAGTCCAACCCCCATGCCGCGATGATGTCGTATGGCTACACCTTC	CAISESNPHAAMMSYGYTF
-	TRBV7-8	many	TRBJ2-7	TGTGCCAGCAGCTTGACCCAGGGAACGGGGGAGCAGTACTTC	CASSLTQGTGEQYF
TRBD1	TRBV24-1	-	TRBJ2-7	TGTGCCACCAGTGACGGGACAGGGAGCTCCTACGAGCAGTACTTC	CATSDGTGSSYEQYF
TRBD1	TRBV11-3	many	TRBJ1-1	TGTGCCAGCAGCATTACAGGGGACACTGAAGCTTTCTTT	CASSITGDTEAFF
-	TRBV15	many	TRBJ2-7	TGTGCCACCAGCAGAGAAGGCAGGGGAGGAAAGCAGTACTTC	CATSREGRGGKQYF
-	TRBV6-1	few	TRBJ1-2	TGTGCCAGCACCCGTCGGGGCTTCAGCTATGGCTACACCTTC	CASTRRGFSYGYTF
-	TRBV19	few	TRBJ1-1	TGTACCAGTAGTCACCGGGACGGCGAAGCTTTCTTT	CTSSHRDGEAFF
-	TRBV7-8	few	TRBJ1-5	TGTGCCAGCAGCTTAGTTCTAGGGACAAATCAGCCCCAGCATTTT	CASSLVLGTNQPQHF
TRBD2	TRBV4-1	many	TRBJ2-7	TGCGCCAGCAGCCACACTAGCGGGGGTTACGAGCAGTACTTC	CASSHTSGGYEQYF
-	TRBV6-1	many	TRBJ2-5	TGTGCCAGCACCCCTAGCAGGGCGGGACAAGAGACCCAGTACTTC	CASTPSRAGQETQYF
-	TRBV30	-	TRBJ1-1	TGTGCCTGGAGTCACCCCAGAATTAACACTGAAGCTTTCTTT	CAWSHPRINTEAFF
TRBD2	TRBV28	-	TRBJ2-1	TGTGCCAGCAGTTTGGAACTAGCGGGAGTCAGTGAGCAGTTCTTC	CASSLELAGVSEQFF
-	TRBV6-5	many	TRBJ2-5	TGTGCCAGCAGTTACTCGAATAGGAAAGAGACCCAGTACTTC	CASSYSNRKETQYF
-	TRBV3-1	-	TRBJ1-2	TGTGCCAGCAGCCCCCCCGGCCGGAACTATGGCTACACCTTC	CASSPPGRNYGYTF
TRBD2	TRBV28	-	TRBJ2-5	TGTGCCAGCAGTTTTCCCACTAGCGGGAGAGTGTGGACCCAGTACTTC	CASSFPTSGRVWTQYF
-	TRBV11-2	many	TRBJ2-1	TGTGCCAGCAGCTTAGATATAGGGGATGAGCAGTTCTTC	CASSLDIGDEQFF
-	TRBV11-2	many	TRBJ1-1	TGTGCCAGCACCCTGCAGGTTGAGACTGAAGCTTTCTTT	CASTLQVETEAFF
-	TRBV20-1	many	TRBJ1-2	TGCAGTGCTGGAACTTCTTATGGCTACACCTTC	CSAGTSYGYTF
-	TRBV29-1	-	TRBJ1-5	TGCAGCGTTAGGGACGGCAATCAGCCCCAGCATTTT	CSVRDGNQPQHF
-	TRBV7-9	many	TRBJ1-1	TGTGCCAGCAGCGCCCTAGGGGGTGACACTGAAGCTTTCTTT	CASSALGGDTEAFF
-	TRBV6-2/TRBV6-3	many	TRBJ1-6	TGTGCCAGCAGTTACGGGGTCGTCTATAATTCACCCCTCCACTTT	CASSYGVVYNSPLHF